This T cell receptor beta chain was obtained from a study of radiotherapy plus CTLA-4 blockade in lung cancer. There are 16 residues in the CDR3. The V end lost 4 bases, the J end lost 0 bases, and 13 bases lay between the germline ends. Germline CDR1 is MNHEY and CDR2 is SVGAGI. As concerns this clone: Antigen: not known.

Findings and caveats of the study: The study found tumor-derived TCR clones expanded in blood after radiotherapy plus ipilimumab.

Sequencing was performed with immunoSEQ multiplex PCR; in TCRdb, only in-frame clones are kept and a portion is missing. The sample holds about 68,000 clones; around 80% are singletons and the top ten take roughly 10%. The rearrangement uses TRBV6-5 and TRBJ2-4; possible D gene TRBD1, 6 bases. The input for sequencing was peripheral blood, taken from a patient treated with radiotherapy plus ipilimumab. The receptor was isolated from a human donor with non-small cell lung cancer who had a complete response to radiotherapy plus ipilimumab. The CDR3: CASSSGQILAKNIQYF. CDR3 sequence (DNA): TGTGCCAGCAGTTCCGGACAGATCCTAGCCAAAAACATTCAGTACTTC.